Listed below are T cell receptor beta chains from one sample, sequenced in a study of blood T cells in healthy people across ages. TCRdb reprocessed the 5' RACE reads with MiXCR, giving one entry per CDR3 protein. The data contain around 780,000 distinct CDR3 sequences, roughly 24% of them singletons. These data were also filed under a second study, of T cells of mothers and their children.

The source material was blood. The receptors stem from a boy younger than 18 in good health. Both conserved end residues are part of each CDR3. Fields, in order: CDR3 length, D gene, V gene, J gene, clone size, CDR3 protein, CDR3 DNA. D genes are given only for firm matches. Not every row has a clone size; where given, it reads once, few, many or a size class.

13	.	TRBV7-3	TRBJ2-3	.	CASSLISTDTQYF	TGTGCCAGCAGCTTAATAAGCACAGATACGCAGTATTTT
15	.	TRBV6-6	TRBJ2-4	once	CASSYLRVSKNIQYF	TGTGCCAGCAGTTATCTAAGGGTCTCCAAAAACATTCAGTACTTC
15	TRBD2	TRBV7-2	TRBJ2-1	few	CASSLRLAGSNEQFF	TGTGCCAGCAGCTTAAGGCTAGCGGGGTCTAATGAGCAGTTCTTC
14	TRBD1	TRBV12-3/TRBV12-4	TRBJ1-1	.	CASSFPGGSTEAFF	TGTGCCAGCAGTTTCCCAGGGGGAAGCACTGAAGCTTTCTTT
16	TRBD1	TRBV10-3	TRBJ1-3	few	CAITPGQGHSGNTIYF	TGTGCCATCACCCCTGGACAGGGACACTCTGGAAACACCATATATTTT
15	.	TRBV5-1	TRBJ2-3	.	CASSPVGVRTDTQYF	TGCGCCAGCAGCCCCGTCGGGGTGAGGACAGATACGCAGTATTTT
14	.	TRBV6-5	TRBJ2-1	few	CASSYSIVFREQFF	TGTGCCAGCAGTTACTCGATTGTATTTCGTGAGCAGTTCTTC
15	.	TRBV12-3/TRBV12-4	TRBJ1-1	few	CASSLMASKGTEAFF	TGTGCCAGCAGTTTAATGGCTAGCAAGGGGACTGAAGCTTTCTTT
15	TRBD2	TRBV5-4	TRBJ2-5	.	CASSFPGGAPETQYF	TGTGCCAGCAGCTTCCCCGGGGGGGCCCCGGAGACCCAGTACTTC
12	.	TRBV30	TRBJ1-2	once	CAWSALSYGYTF	TGTGCCTGGAGTGCTCTCAGTTATGGCTACACCTTC